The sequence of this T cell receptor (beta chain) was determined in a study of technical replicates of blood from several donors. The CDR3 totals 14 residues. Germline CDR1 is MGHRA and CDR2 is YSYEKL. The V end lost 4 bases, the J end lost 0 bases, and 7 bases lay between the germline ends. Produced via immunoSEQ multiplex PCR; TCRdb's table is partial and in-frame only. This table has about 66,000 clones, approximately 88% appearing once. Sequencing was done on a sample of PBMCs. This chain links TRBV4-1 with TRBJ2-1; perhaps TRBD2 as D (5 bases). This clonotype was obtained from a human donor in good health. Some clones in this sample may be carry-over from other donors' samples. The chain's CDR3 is CASSPDYSYNEQFF. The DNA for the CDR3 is TGCGCCAGCAGCCCCGACTACTCCTACAATGAGCAGTTCTTC.